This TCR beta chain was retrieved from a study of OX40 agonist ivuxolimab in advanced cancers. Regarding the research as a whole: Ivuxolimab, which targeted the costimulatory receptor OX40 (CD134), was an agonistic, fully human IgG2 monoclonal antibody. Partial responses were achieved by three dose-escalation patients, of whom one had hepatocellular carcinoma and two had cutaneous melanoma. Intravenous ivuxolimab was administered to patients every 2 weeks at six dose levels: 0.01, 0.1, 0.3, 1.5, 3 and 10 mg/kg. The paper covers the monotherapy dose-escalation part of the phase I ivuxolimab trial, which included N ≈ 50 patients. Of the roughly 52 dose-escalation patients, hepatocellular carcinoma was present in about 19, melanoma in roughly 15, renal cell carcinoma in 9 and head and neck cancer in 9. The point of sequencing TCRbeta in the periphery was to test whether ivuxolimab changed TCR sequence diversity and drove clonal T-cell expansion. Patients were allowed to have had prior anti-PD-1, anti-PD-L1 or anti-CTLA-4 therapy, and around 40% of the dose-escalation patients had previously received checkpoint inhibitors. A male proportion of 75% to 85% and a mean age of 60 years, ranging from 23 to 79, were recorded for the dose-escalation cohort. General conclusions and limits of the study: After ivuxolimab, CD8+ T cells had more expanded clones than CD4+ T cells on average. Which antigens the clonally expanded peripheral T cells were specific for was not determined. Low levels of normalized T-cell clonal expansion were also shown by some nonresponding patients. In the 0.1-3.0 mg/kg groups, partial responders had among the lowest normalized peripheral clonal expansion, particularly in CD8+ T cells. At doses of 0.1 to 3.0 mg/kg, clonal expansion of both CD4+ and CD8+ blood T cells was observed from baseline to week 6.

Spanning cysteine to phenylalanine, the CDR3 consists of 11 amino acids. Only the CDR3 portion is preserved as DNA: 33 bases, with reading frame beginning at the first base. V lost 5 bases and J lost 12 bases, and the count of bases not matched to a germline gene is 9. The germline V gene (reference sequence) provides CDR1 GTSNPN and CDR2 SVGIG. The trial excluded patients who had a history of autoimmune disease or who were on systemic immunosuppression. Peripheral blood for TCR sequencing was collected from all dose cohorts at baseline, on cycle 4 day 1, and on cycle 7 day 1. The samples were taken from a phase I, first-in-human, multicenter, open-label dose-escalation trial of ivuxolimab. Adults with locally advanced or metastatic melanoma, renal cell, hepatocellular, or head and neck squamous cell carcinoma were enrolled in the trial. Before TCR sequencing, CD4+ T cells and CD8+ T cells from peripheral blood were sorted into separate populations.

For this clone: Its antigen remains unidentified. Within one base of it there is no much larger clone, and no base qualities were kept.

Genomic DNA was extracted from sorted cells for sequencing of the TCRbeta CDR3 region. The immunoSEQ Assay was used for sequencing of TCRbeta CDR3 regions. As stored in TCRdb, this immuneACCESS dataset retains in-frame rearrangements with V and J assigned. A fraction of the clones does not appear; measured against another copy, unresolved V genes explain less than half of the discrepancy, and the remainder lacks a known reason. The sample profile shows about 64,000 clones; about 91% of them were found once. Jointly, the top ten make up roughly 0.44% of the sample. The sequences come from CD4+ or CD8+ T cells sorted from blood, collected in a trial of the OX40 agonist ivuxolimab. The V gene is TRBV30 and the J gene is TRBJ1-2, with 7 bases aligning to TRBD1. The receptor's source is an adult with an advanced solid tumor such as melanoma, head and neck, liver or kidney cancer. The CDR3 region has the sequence CAWSEGAFHTF. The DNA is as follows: TGTGCCTGGTCCGAGGGGGCTTTCCACACCTTC.